A single sample gave rise to the 21 T cell receptor beta chains below, sequenced in a study of T cells in Graves' hyperthyroidism and ophthalmopathy. Amplification of TCR beta CDR3 regions was performed using RNA transcripts as template. A set of HTBI primers served as the primers for a first-round RT-PCR of the TCR CDR3. TCRdb used MiXCR to reprocess the multiplex PCR reads, holding one entry per CDR3 protein. The data hold approximately 510,000 distinct CDR3 sequences, with around 20% observed a single time. Input material: blood. The source is a man aged 18-30 years with Graves' hyperthyroidism.

The gene calls are TRBV28 and TRBJ1-5; 7 bases are shared with TRBD1. Losses at the gene ends were 4 bases for V and 1 base for J; bases not matched to a gene: 4. Per the germline V gene, CDR1 is MDHEN and CDR2 is SYDVKM. The CDR3 has 15 residues. The CDR3 protein is CASSSTTGSNQPQHF. The CDR3 region has the DNA TGTGCCAGCAGTTCTACGACAGGGAGCAATCAGCCCCAGCATTTT.

The sample holds a few counts of this clonotype. The J gene is TRBJ1-6, the V gene TRBV28, with 9 bases identical to TRBD1. The CDR3 contains 17 residues. CDR1 and CDR2 (germline): MDHEN, SYDVKM. Trimming took 6 bases from V and 9 from J; bases not matched to a gene: 15. The CDR3 DNA reads as TGTGCCAGCAGACTAAGCGGGACAGGGACCCTGGGTTCACCCCTCCACTTT. Amino acid sequence: CASRLSGTGTLGSPLHF. The entire variable domain, with the rest obtained from reference TRBV28 and TRBJ1-6, is as follows: DVKVTQSSRYLVKRTGEKVFLECVQDMDHENMFWYRQDPGLGLRLIYFSYDVKMKEKGDIPEGYSVSREKKERFSLILESASTNQTSMYLCASRLSGTGTLGSPLHFGNGTRLTVT.

The table lists this clonotype with many counts. V gene TRBV11-1 combines with J gene TRBJ1-1; TRBD1 is a possible D gene (5 bases). This CDR3 is built from 17 residues. V shed 5 bases and J shed 3 bases, with 22 bases lying between them. The germline V gene has CDR1 SGHAT and CDR2 FQDESV (reference sequence). As DNA, the CDR3 is TGTGCCAGCAGCACCCGGGACTCCCGGGCGGGGTACACTGAAGCTTTCTTT. It encodes CASSTRDSRAGYTEAFF.

This clonotype was recorded at least ten times. This sequence joins TRBV28 and TRBJ1-1; D gene unclear. The CDR3 is made up of 12 amino acids. V lost 8 bases and J 0 bases, leaving 7 bases between the germline ends. Germline loops: CDR1 MDHEN, CDR2 SYDVKM. The CDR3 sequence: CASGLLNTEAFF. The CDR3 region has the DNA TGTGCCAGCGGGCTACTGAACACTGAAGCTTTCTTT.

This clonotype was seen ten or more times. V and J are TRBV6-6 and TRBJ1-1; D gene ambiguous. The CDR3 totals 13 residues. CDR1 is MNHNY, CDR2 SVGAGI, per germline (reference sequence). With 7 bases removed from V and 0 bases from J, the gap between germline ends came to 9 bases. The CDR3 sequence: CASILGLNTEAFF. The CDR3 nucleotides read TGTGCCAGCATTCTCGGCCTGAACACTGAAGCTTTCTTT.

This clonotype showed up just a few times. The chain uses TRBV19 and TRBJ1-1; 9 nucleotides line up with TRBD1. Trimming cost V 4 bases and J 1 base; bases outside gene matches: 4. Germline CDR1 and CDR2: LNHDA and SQIVND (reference sequence). The CDR3 runs to 15 residues. The CDR3 loop is CASSTLTGGNTEAFF. CDR3 bases: TGTGCCAGTAGTACCCTGACAGGGGGGAACACTGAAGCTTTCTTT.

This clonotype was seen ten or more times. This rearrangement joins TRBV19 to TRBJ1-5; D gene uncertain. Looked up from germline, CDR1 is LNHDA and CDR2 is SQIVND (reference sequence). V lost 7 bases, J lost 6 bases, and 19 bases lay in between. CDR3 size: 15 residues. CDR3 sequence (DNA): TGTGCCAGTACCTCTGGAGGGCCGCGGGGTCAGCCCCAGCATTTT. This gives the protein CASTSGGPRGQPQHF.

This chain joins TRBV20-1 and TRBJ1-1; D is uncertain. The germline gives CDR1 DFQATT, CDR2 SNEGSKA (reference sequence). Trimming left V 4 bases short and J 1 base short, with 10 bases between. The CDR3 is made up of 13 amino acids. CDR3 sequence: CSATRASNTEAFF. CDR3 coding DNA: TGCAGTGCTACTAGGGCCTCGAACACTGAAGCTTTCTTT.

In its sample, this clonotype was seen a few times. The rearrangement uses TRBV20-1 and TRBJ2-2, with 8 bases aligning to TRBD2. The V gene end was trimmed by 6 bases and the J gene end by 7 bases; junction bases not matched to a gene: 10. CDR1 and CDR2 from the germline V gene are DFQATT and SNEGSKA (reference sequence). There are 14 residues in the CDR3. CDR3: CSAPRPGLVGELFF. The CDR3 DNA reads as TGCAGTGCCCCACGCCCGGGACTAGTCGGGGAGCTGTTTTTT.

Many counts were recorded for this clonotype. This chain uses TRBV7-2 with TRBJ1-5, with D perhaps TRBD1 (6 bases). CDR3 length: 13 residues. CDR1 and CDR2 from the germline V gene are SGHTA and FQGNSA. The ends were cut back, 5 bases at V and 5 bases at J, with 10 bases in the middle. CDR3 bases: TGTGCCAGCAGCCCTAACAGGGATCAGCCCCAGCATTTT. This gives the protein CASSPNRDQPQHF.

This clonotype was seen repeatedly, ten times or more. The rearrangement links TRBV10-3 to TRBJ2-7; D unresolved. The CDR3 totals 12 residues. The ends were cut back, 11 bases at V and 5 bases at J, with 16 bases in the middle. Germline CDR1 reads ENHRY; CDR2 reads SYGVKD. This CDR3 reads CASHSSGDEQYF. As DNA, the CDR3 is TGTGCCTCACACAGCTCTGGGGACGAGCAGTACTTC.

This clonotype was detected ten times or more. The V call is TRBV2, the J call TRBJ2-5; 11 bases fit TRBD2. This CDR3 is 13 amino acids long. V gave up 7 bases and J gave up 3 bases; unmatched junction bases: 1. Germline-derived CDR1 and CDR2 are SNHLY and FYNNEI. CDR3 coding DNA: TGTGCCAGCATGGGACTAGCGGAAGAGACCCAGTACTTC. Translation gives CASMGLAEETQYF.

Many counts were recorded for this clonotype. V gene TRBV3-1 combines with J gene TRBJ1-2, with TRBD1 identical over 9 bases. V trimming: 4 bases; J trimming: 3 bases; junction bases outside the gene matches: 3. The CDR3 loop spans 14 amino acids. The germline V gene encodes CDR1 LGHDT and CDR2 YNNKEL (reference sequence). The CDR3 nucleotides read TGTGCCAGCAGCCCCGGACAGGGGTACTATGGCTACACCTTC. Encoded protein: CASSPGQGYYGYTF.

This clonotype was seen many times. The chain is built from TRBV6-5 and TRBJ2-5; no clear D. Trimming took 0 bases from V and 1 from J, leaving 9 bases between them. The germline gives CDR1 MNHEY, CDR2 SVGAGI. This CDR3 comprises 15 residues. The CDR3 nucleotides read TGTGCCAGCAGTTACTCTAACAGTACCCAAGAGACCCAGTACTTC. Translating it yields CASSYSNSTQETQYF.

This clonotype has a count of ten or more. J is TRBJ2-5 and V is TRBV6-5, with a possible D match to TRBD1 (6 bases). This CDR3 is 16 amino acids long. Germline CDR1 is MNHEY and CDR2 is SVGAGI. V was clipped by 7 bases and J by 5 bases, with 23 bases between them. In DNA form, the CDR3 reads TGTGCCAGCAATCCCCTAACCGGGACACCCGGGGAGACCCAGTACTTC. This encodes CASNPLTGTPGETQYF.

The sample holds many counts of this clonotype. The rearrangement joins TRBV6-2 or TRBV6-3 to TRBJ2-7; a possible D gene is TRBD2 (5 bases). Trimming cost V 4 bases and J 2 bases, with 12 bases left between them. Germline assignment: CDR1 MNHEY and CDR2 SVGEGT. This CDR3 spans 14 amino acids. CDR3 region: CASSSRTSPYEQYF. CDR3 nucleotide sequence: TGTGCCAGCAGTTCTCGGACTTCTCCCTACGAGCAGTACTTC.

This clonotype occurred many times. V and J are TRBV5-1 and TRBJ1-1, with D unresolved. Germline V lookup: CDR1 SGHRS, CDR2 YFSETQ. Trimming shortened V by 4 bases and J by 5 bases, and 12 bases separated the two germline ends. CDR3 length: 13 residues. CDR3 loop: CASSLAPGTEAFF. In nucleotides, the CDR3 is TGCGCCAGCAGCCTGGCACCTGGGACTGAAGCTTTCTTT.

This clonotype was observed a handful of times. A much larger clone differs by one base, so this may be a read error. The chain has TRBV28 and TRBJ1-5; D not resolved. Per the germline V gene, CDR1 is MDHEN and CDR2 is SYDVKM. Trimming took 3 bases from V and 6 from J, leaving 12 bases between them. This CDR3 is 14 amino acids long. DNA for the CDR3: TGTGCCAGCAGTTTTGGAGACAACAGTCAGCCCCAGCATTTT. As protein: CASSFGDNSQPQHF.

This clonotype has ten or more counts. The chain has TRBV13 and TRBJ2-5, with 7 bases aligning to TRBD2. Trimming cost V 5 bases and J 7 bases; bases outside gene matches: 10. The CDR3 extends over 14 amino acids. The germline gives CDR1 PRHDT, CDR2 FYEKMQ (reference sequence). The CDR3 bases are TGTGCCAGCAGCGACCCCGGGAGGTCCGGGACCCAGTACTTC. Its translation: CASSDPGRSGTQYF. Full variable domain (rest looked up from reference TRBV13 and TRBJ2-5): AAGVIQSPRHLIKEKRETATLKCYPIPRHDTVYWYQQGPGQDPQFLISFYEKMQSDKGSIPDRFSAQQFSDYHSELNMSSLELGDSALYFCASSDPGRSGTQYFGPGTRLLVL.

This clonotype was observed many times. A junction end diverges from the germline sequence, so it may reflect a read error. V and J are TRBV12-3 or TRBV12-4 and TRBJ2-5, with TRBD2 matching 9 bases. The CDR3 totals 13 residues. CDR3 DNA: TGTGCCAGCAGAGACGCAGCGGGGGGCCCCTCGAACTTC. Encoded protein: CASRDAAGGPSNF.

This clonotype was picked up a small number of times. The J gene is TRBJ1-2, the V gene TRBV12-3 or TRBV12-4, with TRBD1 matching 7 bases. V lost 4 bases and J lost 4; bases outside the gene matches: 12. This CDR3 is built from 16 residues. For the CDR3, the DNA is TGTGCCAGCAGTTGGGACAGCCGCCTGAGCAGCTATGGCTACACCTTC. It is translated as CASSWDSRLSSYGYTF.